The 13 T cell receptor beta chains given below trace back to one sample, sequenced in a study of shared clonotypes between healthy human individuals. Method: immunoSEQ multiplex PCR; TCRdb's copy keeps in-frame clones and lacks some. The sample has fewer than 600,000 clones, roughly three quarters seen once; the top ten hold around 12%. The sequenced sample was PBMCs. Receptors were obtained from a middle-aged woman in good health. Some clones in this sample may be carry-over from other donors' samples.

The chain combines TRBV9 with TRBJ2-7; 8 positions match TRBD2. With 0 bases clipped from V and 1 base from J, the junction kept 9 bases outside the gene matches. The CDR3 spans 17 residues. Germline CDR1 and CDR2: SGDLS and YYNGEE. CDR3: CASSVAPDTGGSYEQYF. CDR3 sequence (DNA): TGTGCCAGCAGCGTAGCCCCTGACACGGGGGGGTCCTACGAGCAGTACTTC.

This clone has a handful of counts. CDR3 nucleotides: TGTGCCACCAGGGGAGACGAGGGTGGCTATGGCTACACCTTC. It yields the protein CATRGDEGGYGYTF. This chain links TRBV10-3 with TRBJ1-2; perhaps TRBD1 as D (6 bases). The CDR3 is 14 amino acids. V lost 10 bases and J lost 4, with 19 bases in between. CDR1 and CDR2 from the germline V gene are ENHRY and SYGVKD.

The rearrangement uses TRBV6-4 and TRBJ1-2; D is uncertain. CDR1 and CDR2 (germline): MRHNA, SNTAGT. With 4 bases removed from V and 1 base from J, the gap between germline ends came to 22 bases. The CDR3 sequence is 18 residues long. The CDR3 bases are TGTGCCAGCAGTGGAGAACCAACGCCGTGCGCAATTAACTATGGCTACACCTTC. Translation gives CASSGEPTPCAINYGYTF.

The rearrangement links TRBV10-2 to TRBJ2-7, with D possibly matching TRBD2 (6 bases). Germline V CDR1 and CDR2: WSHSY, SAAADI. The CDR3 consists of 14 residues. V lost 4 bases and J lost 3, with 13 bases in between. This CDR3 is CASSGGDGGYEQYF. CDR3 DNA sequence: TGCGCCAGCAGTGGGGGGGACGGTGGCTACGAGCAGTACTTC.

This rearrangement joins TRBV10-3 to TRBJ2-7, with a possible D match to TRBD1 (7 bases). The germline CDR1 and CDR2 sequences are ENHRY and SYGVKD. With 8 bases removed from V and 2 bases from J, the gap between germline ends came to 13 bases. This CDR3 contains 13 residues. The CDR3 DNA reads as TGTGCCATCGGCGGGACAGAGACCTACGAGCAGTACTTC. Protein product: CAIGGTETYEQYF.

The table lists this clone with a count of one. The CDR3 region is CASSLGQGRTEAFF. Here the CDR3 DNA reads TGCGCCAGCAGCTTGGGTCAGGGTCGAACTGAAGCTTTCTTT. V and J are TRBV5-1 and TRBJ1-1, with TRBD1 as a possible D gene (5 bases). CDR3 length equals 14 residues. Germline CDR1 is SGHRS and CDR2 is YFSETQ. V lost 0 bases and J 5 bases, leaving 11 bases between the germline ends. The complete variable domain, with remaining parts taken from reference TRBV5-1 and TRBJ1-1, reads KAGVTQTPRYLIKTRGQQVTLSCSPISGHRSVSWYQQTPGQGLQFLFEYFSETQRNKGNFPGRFSGRQFSNSRSEMNVSTLELGDSALYLCASSLGQGRTEAFFGQGTRLTVV.

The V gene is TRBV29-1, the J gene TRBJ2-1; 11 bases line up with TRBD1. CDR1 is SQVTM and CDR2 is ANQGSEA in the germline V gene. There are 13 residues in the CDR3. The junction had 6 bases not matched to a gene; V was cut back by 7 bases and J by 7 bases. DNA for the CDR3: TGCAGCGCTGGACAGGGGGCTTTGAATGAGCAGTTCTTC. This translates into CSAGQGALNEQFF.

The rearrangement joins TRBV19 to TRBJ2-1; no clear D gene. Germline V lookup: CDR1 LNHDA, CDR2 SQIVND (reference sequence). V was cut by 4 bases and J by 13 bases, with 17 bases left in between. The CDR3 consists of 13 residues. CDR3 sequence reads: CASSTDHVPTQFF. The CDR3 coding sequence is TGTGCCAGTAGTACGGACCACGTGCCGACTCAGTTCTTC.

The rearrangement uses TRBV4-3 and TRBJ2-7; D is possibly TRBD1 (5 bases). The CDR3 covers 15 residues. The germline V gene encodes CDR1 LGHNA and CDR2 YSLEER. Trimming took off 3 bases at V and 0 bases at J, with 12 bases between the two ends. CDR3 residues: CASSQSTGSSYEQYF. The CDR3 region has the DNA TGCGCCAGCAGCCAGAGTACAGGAAGCTCCTACGAGCAGTACTTC.

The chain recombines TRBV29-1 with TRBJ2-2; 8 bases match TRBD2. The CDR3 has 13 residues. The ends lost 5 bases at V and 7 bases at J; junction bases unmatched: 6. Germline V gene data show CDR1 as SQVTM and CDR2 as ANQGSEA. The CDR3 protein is CSVSGSGVGELFF. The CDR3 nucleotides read TGCAGCGTTAGCGGGAGCGGGGTCGGGGAGCTGTTTTTT.

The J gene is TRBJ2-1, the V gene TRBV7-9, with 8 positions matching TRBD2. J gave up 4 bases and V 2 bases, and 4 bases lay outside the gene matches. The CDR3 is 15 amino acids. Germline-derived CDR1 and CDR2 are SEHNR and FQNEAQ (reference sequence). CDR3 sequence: CASSLMRGEYNEQFF. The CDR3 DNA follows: TGTGCCAGCAGCTTAATGCGGGGGGAGTACAATGAGCAGTTCTTC.

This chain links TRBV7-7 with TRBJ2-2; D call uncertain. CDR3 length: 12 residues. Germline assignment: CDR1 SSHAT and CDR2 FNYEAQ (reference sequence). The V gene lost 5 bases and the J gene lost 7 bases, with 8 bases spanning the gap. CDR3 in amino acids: CASSPDDGELFF. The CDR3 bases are TGTGCCAGCAGCCCGGACGACGGGGAGCTGTTTTTT.

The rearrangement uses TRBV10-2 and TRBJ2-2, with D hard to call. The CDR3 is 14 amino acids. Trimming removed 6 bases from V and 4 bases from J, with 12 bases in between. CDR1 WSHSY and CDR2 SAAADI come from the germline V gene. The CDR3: CASSDWQSTGELFF. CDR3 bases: TGCGCCAGCAGCGACTGGCAAAGCACCGGGGAGCTGTTTTTT.